The 4 T cell receptor beta chains below all came from one sample that was sequenced in a study of shared clonotypes between healthy human individuals. Naive-designated CD8 cells lacked CD45RO, were positively enriched for CCR7, and omitted terminally differentiated effector memory CD45RA+ cells. Here immunoSEQ multiplex PCR was the method, and the copy in TCRdb shows in-frame clones only, minus some. In the table there are just over 2,000,000 clones, about 94% of which are singletons. Input material: naive CD8+ T cells sorted from blood. The receptors shown here come from a man aged 18 to 30 in good health.

The chain has TRBV6-5 and TRBJ2-7; D gene ambiguous. V lost 0 bases and J lost 9, with 15 bases in between. The germline gives CDR1 MNHEY, CDR2 SVGAGI. The CDR3 consists of 14 residues. This CDR3 is CASSYSSGPVGQYF. CDR3 nucleotide sequence: TGTGCCAGCAGTTACTCGTCCGGGCCGGTAGGGCAGTACTTC.

This chain links TRBV6-5 with TRBJ2-3, with D perhaps TRBD1 or TRBD2 (5 bases each). The germline V gene encodes CDR1 MNHEY and CDR2 SVGAGI. Trimming stripped 2 bases from V and 4 bases from J, with 7 bases between. This CDR3 spans 13 amino acids. The CDR3 sequence: CASSYRGPDTQYF. The CDR3 DNA sequence: TGTGCCAGCAGTTACCGGGGCCCAGATACGCAGTATTTT.

The genes are TRBV6-1 and TRBJ2-2, with D tentatively TRBD1 (5 bases). CDR3 length: 15 residues. CDR1 and CDR2 (germline): MNHNS, SASEGT. Trimming stripped 4 bases from V and 6 bases from J, with 15 bases between. The CDR3 nucleotides are TGTGCCAGCAGTGGGCAGGGTGGTACCGCCGGGGAGCTGTTTTTT. Encoded protein: CASSGQGGTAGELFF.

The V call is TRBV9, the J call TRBJ1-2; TRBD1 agrees at 9 bases. Trimming took 3 bases from V and 3 from J; bases not matched to a gene: 6. In germline, CDR1 is SGDLS, CDR2 YYNGEE. The CDR3 consists of 15 residues. The CDR3 DNA reads TGTGCCAGCAGCGACCCGGGACAGGGCGACTATGGCTACACCTTC. This translates into CASSDPGQGDYGYTF.